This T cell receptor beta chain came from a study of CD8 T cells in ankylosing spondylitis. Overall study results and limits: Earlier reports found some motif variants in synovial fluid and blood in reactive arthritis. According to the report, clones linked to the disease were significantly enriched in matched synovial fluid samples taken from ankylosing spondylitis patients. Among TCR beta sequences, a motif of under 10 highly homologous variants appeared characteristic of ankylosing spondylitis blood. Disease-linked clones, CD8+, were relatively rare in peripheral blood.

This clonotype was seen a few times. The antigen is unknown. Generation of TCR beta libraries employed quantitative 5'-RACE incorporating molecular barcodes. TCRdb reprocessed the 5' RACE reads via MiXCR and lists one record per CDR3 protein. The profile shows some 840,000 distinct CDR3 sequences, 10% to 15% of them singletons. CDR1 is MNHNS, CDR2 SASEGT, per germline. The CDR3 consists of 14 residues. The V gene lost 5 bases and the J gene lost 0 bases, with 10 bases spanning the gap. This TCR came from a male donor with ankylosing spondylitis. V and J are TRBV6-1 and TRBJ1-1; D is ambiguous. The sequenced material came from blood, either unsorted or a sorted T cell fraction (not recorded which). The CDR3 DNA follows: TGTGCCAGCAGTAGTACACCCATGAACACTGAAGCTTTCTTT. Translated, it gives CASSSTPMNTEAFF.